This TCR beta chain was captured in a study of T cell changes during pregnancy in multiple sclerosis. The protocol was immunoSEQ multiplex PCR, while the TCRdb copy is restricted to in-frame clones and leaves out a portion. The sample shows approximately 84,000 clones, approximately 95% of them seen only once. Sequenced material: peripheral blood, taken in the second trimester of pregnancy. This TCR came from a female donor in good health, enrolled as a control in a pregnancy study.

The CDR3 sequence: CASSYSSTQPNTEAFF. Here the CDR3 DNA reads TGTGCCAGCAGTTACTCCTCGACACAGCCGAACACTGAAGCTTTCTTT. The chain carries TRBV6-5 and TRBJ1-1; D not certain. Germline V gene sequence: CDR1 MNHEY, CDR2 SVGAGI. CDR3 size: 16 residues. V was trimmed by 0 bases and J by 1 base, leaving 12 bases between them.